Reported below is one T cell receptor beta chain. Germline values: CDR1 MNHNS, CDR2 SASEGT. Trimming removed 2 bases from V and 2 bases from J, with 10 bases in between. This CDR3 has 14 amino acids. The sample comes from a study of radiation and T cells in renal cell carcinoma. Study-level background: Nephrectomy followed 15 Gy stereotactic body radiation by 4 weeks.

Generated by immunoSEQ multiplex PCR, the TCRdb table keeps only in-frame clones and is missing some. The repertoire holds about 59,000 clones, with roughly three quarters as singletons. The time point here: baseline pretreatment blood. Sample treatment: 15 Gy SBRT to primary tumor, nephrectomy 4 weeks later. Serial blood draws occurred at baseline and 2 and 4 weeks post-SBRT. This chain joins TRBV6-1 and TRBJ2-7, with D hard to call. The receptor was isolated from a man in his fifties or sixties with renal cell carcinoma. The sample consisted of blood, taken from a patient whose treatment included radiotherapy and nephrectomy. The CDR3: CASSELGSTYEQYV. CDR3 sequence (DNA): TGTGCCAGCAGTGAACTGGGCAGTACCTACGAGCAGTACGTC.